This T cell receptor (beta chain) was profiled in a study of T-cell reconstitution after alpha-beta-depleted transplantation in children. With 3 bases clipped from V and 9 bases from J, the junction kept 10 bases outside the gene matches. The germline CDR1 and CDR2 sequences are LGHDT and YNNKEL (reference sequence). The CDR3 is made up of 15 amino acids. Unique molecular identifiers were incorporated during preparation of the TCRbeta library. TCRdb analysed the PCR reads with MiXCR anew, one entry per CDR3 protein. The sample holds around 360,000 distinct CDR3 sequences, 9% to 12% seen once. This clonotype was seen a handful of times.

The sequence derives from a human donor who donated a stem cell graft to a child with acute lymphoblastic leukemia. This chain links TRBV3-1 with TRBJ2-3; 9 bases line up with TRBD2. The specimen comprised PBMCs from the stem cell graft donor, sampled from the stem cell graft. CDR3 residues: CASSHLLAGEGTQYF. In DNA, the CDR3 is TGTGCCAGCAGCCATCTGTTAGCGGGAGAGGGGACGCAGTATTTT.